A single sample is the source of the 18 T cell receptor beta chains below, sequenced in a study of blood T cells in healthy people across ages. Primed by a sample-barcoded 5' primer and a J-beta primer mix, a second PCR proceeded for 7 to 11 cycles. TCRdb reprocessed the 5' RACE reads with MiXCR, giving one entry per CDR3 protein. The repertoire consists of approximately 900,000 distinct CDR3 sequences, with 48% occurring once and the leading ten covering 13%. Sequences were obtained from blood. These receptors all stem from a man aged 25-40 years in good health.

The rearrangement joins TRBV7-2 to TRBJ2-3, with TRBD2 matching over 9 bases. The CDR3 loop spans 17 amino acids. The trim removed 5 bases at V and 3 bases at J, leaving 12 bases unmatched. Germline lookup yields CDR1 SGHTA and CDR2 FQGNSA. CDR3 loop: CASSKRLAGAQTDTQYF. The CDR3 DNA reads as TGTGCCAGCAGCAAAAGATTAGCGGGGGCCCAAACAGATACGCAGTATTTT. The entire variable domain, with the rest obtained from reference TRBV7-2 and TRBJ2-3, is as follows: GAGVSQSPSNKVTEKGKDVELRCDPISGHTALYWYRQSLGQGLEFLIYFQGNSAPDKSGLPSDRFSAERTGGSVSTLTIQRTQQEDSAVYLCASSKRLAGAQTDTQYFGPGTRLTVL.

This clonotype was seen ten or more times. V usage is TRBV3-1 and J usage is TRBJ1-1; perhaps TRBD1 as D (5 bases). V was pared by 3 bases and J by 7 bases, with 12 bases between. CDR3 length equals 13 residues. Germline V gives CDR1 LGHDT, CDR2 YNNKEL (reference sequence). The CDR3 sequence is CASSQGRVGEAFF. For the CDR3, the DNA is TGTGCCAGCAGCCAGGGCAGGGTGGGTGAAGCTTTCTTT.

The V call is TRBV7-2, the J call TRBJ2-7; 7 bases agree with TRBD1. Germline CDR1 reads SGHTA; CDR2 reads FQGNSA. The ends lost 5 bases at V and 1 base at J; junction bases unmatched: 8. The CDR3 covers 15 residues. The DNA for the CDR3 is TGTGCCAGCAGCGTAGACAGGGTGACGTCCTACGAGCAGTACTTC. Translating gives CASSVDRVTSYEQYF.

The chain carries TRBV7-2 and TRBJ1-5, with no clear D. Germline V gene lookup returns CDR1 SGHTA and CDR2 FQGNSA. V lost 3 bases and J 2 bases, leaving 8 bases between the germline ends. The CDR3 is made up of 14 amino acids. CDR3 sequence (DNA): TGTGCCAGCAGCTTCGACGCAGGCAATCAGCCCCAGCATTTT. It specifies CASSFDAGNQPQHF.

The chain is built from TRBV7-3 and TRBJ2-3, with D perhaps assigned TRBD1 or TRBD2 (5 bases each). Trimming removed 5 bases at V and 1 base at J, with 16 bases between. Germline CDR1 reads SGHTA; CDR2 reads FQGTGA. CDR3 size: 16 residues. The CDR3 sequence: CASSQTRGLGTDTQYF. The CDR3 coding sequence is TGTGCCAGCAGCCAAACTAGGGGCTTAGGCACAGATACGCAGTATTTT.

V and J are TRBV7-2 and TRBJ2-5; 7 positions agree with TRBD1. The closer fit of TRBJ2-7 to the DNA end suggests the J call may be wrong. CDR1 is SGHTA, CDR2 FQGNSA, per germline. CDR3 length: 15 residues. The CDR3 protein is CASSLLLTGESEQYF. CDR3 in DNA: TGTGCCAGCAGCTTATTACTTACAGGGGAGAGCGAGCAGTACTTC.

This clonotype appeared a few times. The chain carries TRBV7-8 and TRBJ2-3; 10 bases line up with TRBD2. V dropped 2 bases and J dropped 8; count of bases not matched to a gene: 13. In germline, CDR1 is SGHVS, CDR2 FQNEAQ. This CDR3 has 17 residues. DNA of the CDR3: TGTGCCAGCAGCTTACCCCGGGCTAGCGGGGGCCCCGTTACGCAGTATTTT. It codes for CASSLPRASGGPVTQYF.

V is TRBV7-9 and J is TRBJ1-2, with 8 bases matching TRBD1. The CDR3 consists of 15 residues. Germline V lookup: CDR1 SEHNR, CDR2 FQNEAQ (reference sequence). With 0 bases clipped from V and 7 bases from J, the junction kept 7 bases outside the gene matches. CDR3: CASSLAGQGFPGYTF. The CDR3 coding sequence is TGTGCCAGCAGCTTAGCCGGACAGGGATTTCCTGGCTACACCTTC.

This chain connects TRBV6-6 to TRBJ1-2; TRBD1 aligns across 7 bases. This CDR3 is 16 amino acids long. Germline CDR1 reads MNHNY; CDR2 reads SVGAGI (reference sequence). Trimming at V came to 7 bases and at J to 2 bases, leaving 13 bases not matched to a gene. For the CDR3, the DNA is TGTGCCAGCAATGGGGGACAGAGGACCCGAAACTATGGCTACACCTTC. This encodes CASNGGQRTRNYGYTF.

The rearrangement uses TRBV6-5 and TRBJ2-7; D may match TRBD1 or TRBD2 (5 bases each). The length of the CDR3 is 14 residues. Germline V gene sequence: CDR1 MNHEY, CDR2 SVGAGI. Between the trimmed V and J ends, which lost 2 bases and 11 bases, there was a span of 19 bases. Here the CDR3 DNA reads TGTGCCAGCAGTTACCCGGGACCTGGCTTGGAGGAGTACTTC. This encodes CASSYPGPGLEEYF.

J is TRBJ2-7 and V is TRBV20-1; TRBD1 aligns across 10 bases. From germline, CDR1 is DFQATT and CDR2 SNEGSKA (reference sequence). The V segment lost 1 base and the J segment 0 bases; nucleotides outside the gene matches: 6. The CDR3 loop spans 16 amino acids. As DNA, the CDR3 is TGCAGTGCTAGAGGGGACAGGGGTCCTAGCTCCTACGAGCAGTACTTC. Amino acid sequence: CSARGDRGPSSYEQYF.

This chain uses TRBV4-2 with TRBJ1-5, with 7 bases identical to TRBD1. V shed 0 bases, J shed 7 bases, and the junction held 9 bases outside the gene matches. The CDR3 runs 16 residues. From germline, CDR1 is LGHNA and CDR2 YNFKEQ. As DNA, the CDR3 is TGTGCCAGCAGCCAAGATGATGAGGGCAGGGGGCAGCCCCAGCATTTT. Protein product: CASSQDDEGRGQPQHF.

This chain joins TRBV7-3 and TRBJ2-2; D ambiguous. The germline gives CDR1 SGHTA, CDR2 FQGTGA. CDR3 length: 16 residues. The V end was cut by 5 bases, the J end by 4 bases, with 17 bases between. CDR3 nucleotides: TGTGCCAGCAGCCTACGGGCCATAGCAGGCACCGGGGAGCTGTTTTTT. This sequence encodes CASSLRAIAGTGELFF.

This clonotype came up once. The V call is TRBV28, the J call TRBJ2-1, with TRBD1 matching over 10 bases. V was clipped by 8 bases and J by 1 base; unmatched bases: 17. The CDR3 is 19 residues long. Germline-derived CDR1 and CDR2 are MDHEN and SYDVKM. The CDR3 coding sequence is TGTGCCAGCTCCTTTTGGGGTCGTGTGGGACAGGGGTCCTACAATGAGCAGTTCTTC. Its translation: CASSFWGRVGQGSYNEQFF.

The V gene is TRBV6-1, the J gene TRBJ1-2, with D unresolved. CDR3 length: 15 residues. Germline CDR1 and CDR2: MNHNS and SASEGT. Trimming stripped 6 bases from V and 4 bases from J, with 18 bases between. The CDR3 nucleotides are TGTGCCAGCAGCGATGAGGGTCGGGCCTTCTATGGCTACACCTTC. It yields the protein CASSDEGRAFYGYTF.

This clonotype was counted many times. V is TRBV12-3 or TRBV12-4 and J is TRBJ2-1, with D unclear. The CDR3 loop spans 14 amino acids. Trimming took 2 bases from V and 2 from J, leaving 7 bases between them. CDR3 protein: CASSLYRPYNEQFF. The CDR3 coding sequence is TGTGCCAGCAGTTTATACAGACCCTACAATGAGCAGTTCTTC.

The V gene is TRBV9, the J gene TRBJ2-2; 9 bases fit TRBD2. Germline V gene sequence: CDR1 SGDLS, CDR2 YYNGEE. The CDR3 loop spans 16 amino acids. V shed 9 bases, J shed 6 bases, and the junction held 15 bases outside the gene matches. The CDR3 coding sequence is TGTGCCAACTCCCCAGCCAGCGGGGGGAGCCCCGGGGAGCTGTTTTTT. Encoded protein: CANSPASGGSPGELFF.

The chain carries TRBV7-9 and TRBJ2-3; D is tentatively TRBD1 or TRBD2 (6 bases each). V lost 7 bases and J 3 bases, leaving 23 bases between the germline ends. Germline assignment: CDR1 SEHNR and CDR2 FQNEAQ (reference sequence). CDR3 length: 17 amino acids. In DNA form, the CDR3 reads TGTGCCAGCATCCGGACAGAGGGGCGGGGCTTGACAGATACGCAGTATTTT. It encodes CASIRTEGRGLTDTQYF. Drawing the rest from reference TRBV7-9 and TRBJ2-3, the complete variable domain is DTGVSQNPRHKITKRGQNVTFRCDPISEHNRLYWYRQTLGQGPEFLTYFQNEAQLEKSRLLSDRFSAERPKGSFSTLEIQRTEQGDSAMYLCASIRTEGRGLTDTQYFGPGTRLTVL.